This record looks at one T cell receptor (beta chain) sequence and its context. The antigen remains undetermined. This specimen belongs to a study of cytomegalovirus exposure and HLA in healthy donors. Overall study findings and caveats: It has been reported that TCR beta sequences accurately predicted the HLA-A and HLA-B alleles of most subjects. Earlier analysis yielded a pattern in which most TCR beta V segments were productive about 87% or about 30% of the time.

Every donor was a healthy person donating bone marrow. In the PCR, 60 Vbeta and 13 Jbeta primers were used. Method: immunoSEQ multiplex PCR; TCRdb's copy keeps in-frame clones and lacks some. Listed are 60,000 or so clones; roughly 8.8% falls within the top ten. The sequenced sample consisted of PBMCs. This TCR derives from a man in his fifties in good health and CMV-seropositive.

DNA for the CDR3: TGCAGTGCTCCCGACTATGGCTACACCTTC. Translation: CSAPDYGYTF. V gene TRBV20-1 combines with J gene TRBJ1-2, with no clear D. V lost 5 bases and J lost 3, with 4 bases in between. The germline V gene encodes CDR1 DFQATT and CDR2 SNEGSKA (reference sequence). The CDR3 is made up of 10 amino acids.